The text below deals with one T cell receptor beta chain. Its antigen is currently unknown. DNA input for the unsorted PBMC replicate PCRs was 300 ng, 25,000 to 30,000 T cell genomes. TCRdb's table, derived via immunoSEQ multiplex PCR, lists solely in-frame clones and lacks some. Of approximately 480,000 clones in the sample, over 60% were seen once. Those who donated were healthy HIV-negative adults, with no recent acute infections or vaccinations reported. Genomic DNA from unsorted samples was obtained from around 93 million PBMCs (per sample). The sample is drawn from a study of shared clonotypes between healthy human individuals. The germline V and J ends were trimmed by 3 bases and 4 bases, with 9 bases remaining between them. CDR3 length equals 14 residues. CDR1 SGHDN and CDR2 FVKESK come from the germline V gene. The study's findings and limits: Read depth was anticipated to influence clonotype sharing among donors.

This chain joins TRBV14 and TRBJ1-4; D not resolved. The TCR was taken from a woman aged 40 to 55 in good health. Some clones in this sample may be carry-over from other donors' samples. What was sequenced was PBMCs. The CDR3 nucleotides are TGTGCCAGCAGCCAGAGGGTCTTTAATGAAAAACTGTTTTTT. The encoded protein is CASSQRVFNEKLFF.